The sequence of this T cell receptor (beta chain) was determined in a study of T cells in Graves' hyperthyroidism and ophthalmopathy. Using RNA transcripts as the source, TCR beta CDR3 regions were amplified. HTBI primers were employed in a first-round RT-PCR of the TCR CDR3. TCRdb re-called the multiplex PCR reads through MiXCR, storing one row per CDR3 protein. The sample records around 450,000 distinct CDR3 sequences, around 16% being singletons. This clonotype was found many times. The ends were cut back, 0 bases at V and 2 bases at J, with 11 bases in the middle. Germline CDR1 SGDLS, CDR2 YYNGEE. CDR3 size: 15 residues. A lack of ophthalmopathy progression within 18 months defined stable Graves' hyperthyroidism.

The rearrangement links TRBV9 to TRBJ2-5, with no clear D. This receptor was identified in a woman in her late teens or twenties with Graves' hyperthyroidism. Sequencing was carried out using blood. As DNA, the CDR3 is TGTGCCAGCAGCGTAGCTGGAGCTAGACAAGAGACCCAGTACTTC. Translation gives CASSVAGARQETQYF.